This T cell receptor (beta chain) was sequenced during a study of T cells after yellow fever vaccination. The table lists this clonotype with a few counts. Trimming removed 6 bases from V and 7 bases from J; junction bases left unmatched: 10. CDR1 SGHAT and CDR2 FQNNGV come from the germline V gene. The CDR3 has 15 amino acids. TCRdb redid the calling of the 5' RACE reads with MiXCR, one entry per CDR3 protein. The sample lists 500,000 to 650,000 distinct CDR3 sequences, 10% to 15% seen once, with 15% in the top ten. The chain joins TRBV11-2 to TRBJ2-1; 9 bases are shared with TRBD2. Here the sequenced sample was PBMCs, taken on the day of the yellow fever booster vaccination. The receptor was isolated from a man aged 25 to 40 who received the YFV17D yellow fever vaccine. The CDR3 DNA is TGTGCCAGCAGTTATACTAGCGGGTTTGGGAATGAGCAGTTCTTC. It codes for CASSYTSGFGNEQFF. Complete variable domain (other parts from reference TRBV11-2 and TRBJ2-1): EAGVAQSPRYKIIEKRQSVAFWCNPISGHATLYWYQQILGQGPKLLIQFQNNGVVDDSQLPKDRFSAERLKGVDSTLKIQPAKLEDSAVYLCASSYTSGFGNEQFFGPGTRLTVL.